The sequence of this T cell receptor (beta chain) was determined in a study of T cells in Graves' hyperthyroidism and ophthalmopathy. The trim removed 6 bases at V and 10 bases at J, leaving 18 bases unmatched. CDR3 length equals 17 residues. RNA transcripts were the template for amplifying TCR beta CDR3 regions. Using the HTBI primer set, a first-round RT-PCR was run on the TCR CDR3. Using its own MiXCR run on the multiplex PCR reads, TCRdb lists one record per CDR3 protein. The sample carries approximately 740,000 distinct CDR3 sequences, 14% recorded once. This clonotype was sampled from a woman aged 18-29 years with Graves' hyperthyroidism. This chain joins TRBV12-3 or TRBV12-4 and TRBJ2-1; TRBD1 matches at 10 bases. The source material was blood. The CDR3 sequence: CASRTGTGVAGEGEQFF. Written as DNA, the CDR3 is TGTGCCAGCAGAACCGGGACAGGGGTGGCAGGGGAGGGCGAGCAGTTCTTC.